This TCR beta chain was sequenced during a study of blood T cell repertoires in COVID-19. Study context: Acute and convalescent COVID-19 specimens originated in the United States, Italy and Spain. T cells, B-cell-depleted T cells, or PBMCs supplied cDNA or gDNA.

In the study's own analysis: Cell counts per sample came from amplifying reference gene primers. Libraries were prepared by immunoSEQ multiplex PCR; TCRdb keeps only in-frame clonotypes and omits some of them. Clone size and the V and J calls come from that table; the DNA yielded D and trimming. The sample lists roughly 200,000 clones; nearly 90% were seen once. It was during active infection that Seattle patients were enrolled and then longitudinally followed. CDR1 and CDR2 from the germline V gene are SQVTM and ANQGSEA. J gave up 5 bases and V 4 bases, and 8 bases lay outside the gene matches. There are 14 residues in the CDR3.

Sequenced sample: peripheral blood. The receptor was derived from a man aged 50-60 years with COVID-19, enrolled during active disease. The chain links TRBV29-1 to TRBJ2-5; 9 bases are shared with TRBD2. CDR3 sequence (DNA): TGCAGCGTTGGAGGTAGCGGGAGTTCGGAGACCCAGTACTTC. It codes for CSVGGSGSSETQYF.